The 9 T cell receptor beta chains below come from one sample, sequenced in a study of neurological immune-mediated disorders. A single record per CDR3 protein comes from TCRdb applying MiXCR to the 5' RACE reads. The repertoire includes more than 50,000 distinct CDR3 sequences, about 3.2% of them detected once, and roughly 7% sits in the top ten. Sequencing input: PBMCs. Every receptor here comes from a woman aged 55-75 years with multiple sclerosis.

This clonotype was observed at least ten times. CDR3 in DNA: TGCAGTGCTAGAGATATGAGAGGACAGTTGAACACCGGGGAGCTGTTTTTT. It specifies CSARDMRGQLNTGELFF. The chain uses TRBV20-1 and TRBJ2-2; D may be TRBD1 (6 bases). The V and J ends lost 0 bases and 1 base respectively, with 15 bases between them. The CDR3 spans 17 residues. Germline CDR1 and CDR2: DFQATT and SNEGSKA (reference sequence).

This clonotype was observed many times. CDR3 in amino acids: CASSLEAETQYF. DNA for the CDR3: TGCGCCAGCAGCTTGGAGGCAGAGACCCAGTACTTC. This chain joins TRBV5-1 and TRBJ2-5; D uncertain. V lost 0 bases, J lost 4 bases, and 4 bases lay in between. Germline V gene sequence: CDR1 SGHRS, CDR2 YFSETQ. The CDR3 length is 12 residues.

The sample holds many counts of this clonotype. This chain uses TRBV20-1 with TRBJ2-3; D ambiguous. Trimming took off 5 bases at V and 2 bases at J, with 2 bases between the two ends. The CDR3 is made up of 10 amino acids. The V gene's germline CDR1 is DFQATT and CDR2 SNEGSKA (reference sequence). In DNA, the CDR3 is TGCAGTGCTTCCACAGATACGCAGTATTTT. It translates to CSASTDTQYF.

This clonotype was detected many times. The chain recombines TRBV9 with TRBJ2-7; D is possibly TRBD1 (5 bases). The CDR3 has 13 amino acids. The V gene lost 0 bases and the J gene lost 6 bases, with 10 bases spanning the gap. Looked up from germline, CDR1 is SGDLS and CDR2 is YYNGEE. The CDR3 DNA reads TGTGCCAGCAGCGTAGTAGGGGTGGGCGAGCAGTACTTC. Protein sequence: CASSVVGVGEQYF.

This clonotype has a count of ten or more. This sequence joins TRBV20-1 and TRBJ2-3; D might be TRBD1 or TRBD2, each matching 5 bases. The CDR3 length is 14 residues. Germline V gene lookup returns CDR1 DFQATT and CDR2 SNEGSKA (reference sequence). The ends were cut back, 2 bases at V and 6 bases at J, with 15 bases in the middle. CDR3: CSARPRGLGDTQYF. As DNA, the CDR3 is TGCAGTGCTAGACCCCGGGGCTTAGGGGATACGCAGTATTTT.

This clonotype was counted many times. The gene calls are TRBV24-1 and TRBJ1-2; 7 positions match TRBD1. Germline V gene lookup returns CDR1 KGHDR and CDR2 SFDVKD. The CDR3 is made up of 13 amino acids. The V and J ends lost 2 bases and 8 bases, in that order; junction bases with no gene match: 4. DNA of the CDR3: TGTGCCACCAGTGATTGGTTGACAGGGGGCTACACCTTC. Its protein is CATSDWLTGGYTF.

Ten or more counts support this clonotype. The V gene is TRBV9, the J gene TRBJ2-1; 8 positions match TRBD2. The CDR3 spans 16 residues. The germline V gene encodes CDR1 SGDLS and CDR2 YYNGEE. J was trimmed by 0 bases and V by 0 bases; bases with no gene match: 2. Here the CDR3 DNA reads TGTGCCAGCAGCGTAGCCCTAGCGGGCTCCTACAATGAGCAGTTCTTC. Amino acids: CASSVALAGSYNEQFF. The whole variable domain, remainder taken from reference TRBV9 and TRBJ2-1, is DSGVTQTPKHLITATGQRVTLRCSPRSGDLSVYWYQQSLDQGLQFLIQYYNGEERAKGNILERFSAQQFPDLHSELNLSSLELGDSALYFCASSVALAGSYNEQFFGPGTRLTVL.

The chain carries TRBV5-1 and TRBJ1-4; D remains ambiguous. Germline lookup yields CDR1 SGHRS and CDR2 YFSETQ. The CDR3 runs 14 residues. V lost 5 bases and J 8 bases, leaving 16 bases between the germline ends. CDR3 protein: CASRENGQREKLFF. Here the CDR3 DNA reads TGCGCCAGCAGGGAAAACGGTCAACGGGAAAAACTGTTTTTT.

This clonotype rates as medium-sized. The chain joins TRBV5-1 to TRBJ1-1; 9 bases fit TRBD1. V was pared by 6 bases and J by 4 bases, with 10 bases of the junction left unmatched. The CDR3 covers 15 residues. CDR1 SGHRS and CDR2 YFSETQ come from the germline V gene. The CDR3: CASKGQGVGGTEAFF. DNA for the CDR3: TGCGCCAGCAAGGGACAGGGTGTCGGTGGCACTGAAGCTTTCTTT.